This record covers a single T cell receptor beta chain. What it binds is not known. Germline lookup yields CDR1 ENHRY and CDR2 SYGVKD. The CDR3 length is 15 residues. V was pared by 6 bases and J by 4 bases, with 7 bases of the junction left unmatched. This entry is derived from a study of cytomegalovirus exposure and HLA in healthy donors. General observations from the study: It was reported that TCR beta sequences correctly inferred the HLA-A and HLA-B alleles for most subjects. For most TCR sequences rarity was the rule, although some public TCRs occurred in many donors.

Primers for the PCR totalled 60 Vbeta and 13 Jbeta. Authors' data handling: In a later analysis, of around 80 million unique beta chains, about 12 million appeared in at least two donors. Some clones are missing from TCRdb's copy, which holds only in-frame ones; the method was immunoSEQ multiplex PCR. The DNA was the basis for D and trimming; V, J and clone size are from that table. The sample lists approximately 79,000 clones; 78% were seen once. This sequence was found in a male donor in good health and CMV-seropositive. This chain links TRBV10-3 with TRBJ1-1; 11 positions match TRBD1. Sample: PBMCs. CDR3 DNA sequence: TGTGCCATCAGGACGGGACAGGGGGGCAGCACTGAAGCTTTCTTT. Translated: CAIRTGQGGSTEAFF.